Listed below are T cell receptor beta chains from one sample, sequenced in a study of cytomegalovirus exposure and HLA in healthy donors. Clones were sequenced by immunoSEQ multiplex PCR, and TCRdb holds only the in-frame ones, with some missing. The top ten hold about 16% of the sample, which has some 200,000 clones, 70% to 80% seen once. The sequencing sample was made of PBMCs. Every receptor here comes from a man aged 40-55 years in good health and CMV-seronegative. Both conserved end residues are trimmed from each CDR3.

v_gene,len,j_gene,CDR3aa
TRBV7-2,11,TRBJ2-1,ASSRGRPNEQF
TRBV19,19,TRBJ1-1,ASSNIRGLASAGRAGTEAF
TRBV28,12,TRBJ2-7,ASSPISRAGEQY
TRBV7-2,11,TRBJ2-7,ASSSDRKYEQY
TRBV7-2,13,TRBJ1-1,ASSPGQAFVVVAF
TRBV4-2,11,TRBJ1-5,ASSQDQAQPQH
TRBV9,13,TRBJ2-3,ASSVGFSRTDTQY
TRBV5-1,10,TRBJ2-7,ASSPLAGEQY
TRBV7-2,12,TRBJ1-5,ASSLIGGGQPQH
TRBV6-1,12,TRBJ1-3,ASTLDSAGNTIY
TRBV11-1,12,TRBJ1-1,ASSLEPLEPEAF
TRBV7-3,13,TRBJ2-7,ASSLGGVSPYEQY
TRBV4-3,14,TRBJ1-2,ASSQDLQGAYYGYT
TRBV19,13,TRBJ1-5,ASSSRGGAYQPQH
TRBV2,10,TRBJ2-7,ASSRVSYEQY
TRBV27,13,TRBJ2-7,ASSGVGQGINEQY
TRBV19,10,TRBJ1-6,ASSVVGSPLH
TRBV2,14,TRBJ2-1,ASSASPSGGVDEQF
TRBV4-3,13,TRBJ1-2,ASTTLYQGYYGYT
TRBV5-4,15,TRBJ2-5,ASSFPAGGGVGETQY
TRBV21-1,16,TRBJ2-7,ASSPIQRPQGVSYEQY
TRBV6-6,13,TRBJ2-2,ASSPQRGDTGELF
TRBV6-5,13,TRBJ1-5,ASMSRGQGNQPQH
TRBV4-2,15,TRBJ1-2,ASSQEGVQGQLYGYT
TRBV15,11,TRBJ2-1,ATSRSAYNEQF
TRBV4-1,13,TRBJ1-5,ASSHARGEAQPQH
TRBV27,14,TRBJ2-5,ASSLYSGGAVETQY
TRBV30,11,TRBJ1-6,AWTTGDNSPLH
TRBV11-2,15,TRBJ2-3,ASSLVQLAGGTDTQY
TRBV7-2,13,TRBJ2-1,ASSRGTNSYNEQF
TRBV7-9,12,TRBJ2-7,ASCAPTENYEQY
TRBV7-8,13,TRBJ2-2,ASSLARVGTGELF
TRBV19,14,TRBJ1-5,ASSDRGGQRNQPQH
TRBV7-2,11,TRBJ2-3,ASSSNRADTQY
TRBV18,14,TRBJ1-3,ASSPWTGKAGNTIY
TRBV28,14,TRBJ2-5,ASTEGGQGAPETQY
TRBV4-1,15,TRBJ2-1,ASSPRPGQGIFNEQF
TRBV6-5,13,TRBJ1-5,ASSYSRGSNQPQH
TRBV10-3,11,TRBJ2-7,AIEGSGSREQY
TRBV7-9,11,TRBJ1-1,SSSWAGNTEAF
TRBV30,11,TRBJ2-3,AWSPPRRDTQY
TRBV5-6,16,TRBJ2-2,ASSLVVGSGETVGELF
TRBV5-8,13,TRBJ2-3,ASSLGRLGGNTQY
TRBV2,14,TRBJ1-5,ASSERWAGFNQPQH
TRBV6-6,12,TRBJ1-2,ASSYSAGAYGYT
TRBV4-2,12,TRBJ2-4,ASSQDRAGNIQY
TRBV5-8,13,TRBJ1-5,ASSPTRGATQPQH
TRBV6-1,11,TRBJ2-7,ASRGTSFHEQY
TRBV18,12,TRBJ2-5,ASSLTGGAETQY
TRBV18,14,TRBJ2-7,ASSPSEGGGLSEQY
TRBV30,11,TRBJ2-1,AWSVQKPYEQF
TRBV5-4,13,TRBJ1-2,ASSLDSGGRDGYT
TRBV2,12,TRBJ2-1,ASSGDRGHNEQF
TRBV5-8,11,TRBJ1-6,ASSSYRGSPLH
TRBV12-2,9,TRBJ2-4,ASRFTGKCC